This TCR beta chain emerged from a study of identical twins. This clonotype came up a few times. Antigen: not known. The germline gives CDR1 SGHRS, CDR2 YFSETQ. Trimming shortened V by 7 bases and J by 0 bases, and 13 bases separated the two germline ends. This CDR3 contains 14 residues. General study points: The study found that models underestimated out-of-frame TCR alpha sharing in monozygotic twins. Reduced insertions were recorded for abundant cord blood beta clonotypes, with no such pattern in memory repertoires.

TCRdb passed the 5' RACE reads through MiXCR, listing each CDR3 protein once. The data show approximately 500,000 distinct CDR3 sequences, approximately 24% seen once. These data also featured in a second study, about T cells expressing NK-cell markers.

The sample taken for sequencing was CD4+ T cells sorted from blood. The V call is TRBV5-1, the J call TRBJ1-1; TRBD1 is a possible D gene (6 bases). This receptor was obtained from a woman between 18 and 29 years old in good health. The CDR3 DNA reads as TGCGCCAGCGGCCGGGGGCAGATGAACACTGAAGCTTTCTTT. It yields the protein CASGRGQMNTEAFF.